Shown below are 27 T cell receptor beta chains from a single sample sequenced in a study of response to subunit inactivated influenza vaccine. Using its own MiXCR run on the RT-PCR reads, TCRdb lists one record per CDR3 protein. The data contain more than 400,000 distinct CDR3 sequences, 9.5% to 12% of them seen just once; the ten biggest clones take up more than 10%. Sample: PBMCs from blood, taken 40 to 50 days after vaccination. These receptor sequences come from a man between 45 and 60 years old who received an inactivated influenza vaccine.

The rearrangement joins TRBV7-2 to TRBJ2-5; D uncertain. There are 13 residues in the CDR3. The ends were cut back, 2 bases at V and 6 bases at J, with 10 bases in the middle. Germline lookup yields CDR1 SGHTA and CDR2 FQGNSA. The CDR3 loop is CASSLTRVKTQYF. The CDR3 DNA sequence: TGTGCCAGCAGCTTAACAAGGGTTAAGACCCAGTACTTC.

The chain links TRBV28 to TRBJ2-2; no clear D. The CDR3 has 14 residues. Trimming took off 1 base at V and 2 bases at J, with 5 bases between the two ends. The germline V gene encodes CDR1 MDHEN and CDR2 SYDVKM. CDR3 in DNA: TGTGCCAGCAGTTTATCCATAAACACCGGGGAGCTGTTTTTT. Translation gives CASSLSINTGELFF.

This clonotype was seen only a few times. The chain employs TRBV28 and TRBJ2-2; TRBD2 aligns across 9 bases. The CDR3 length is 14 residues. Germline lookup yields CDR1 MDHEN and CDR2 SYDVKM. The junction had 10 bases not matched to a gene; V was cut back by 11 bases and J by 6 bases. In DNA form, the CDR3 reads TGTGCCTCAAAGCGGGGGGAACGTGCCGGGGAGCTGTTTTTT. It encodes CASKRGERAGELFF.

Ten or more counts support this clonotype. The CDR3, as DNA: TGTGCCACCAGCAGAGAAAGGACCCGTTACAATGAGCAGTTCTTC. Translating gives CATSRERTRYNEQFF. The chain links TRBV15 to TRBJ2-1; D uncertain. CDR3 length: 15 residues. CDR1 is LNHNV and CDR2 is YYDKDF in the germline V gene (reference sequence). V was trimmed by 0 bases and J by 4 bases, leaving 10 bases between them. Based on the CDR3 plus reference TRBV15 and TRBJ2-1, the full variable domain is DAMVIQNPRYQVTQFGKPVTLSCSQTLNHNVMYWYQQKSSQAPKLLFHYYDKDFNNEADTPDNFQSRRPNTSFCFLDIRSPGLGDTAMYLCATSRERTRYNEQFFGPGTRLTVL.

This clonotype was observed a few times. The V and J genes are TRBV20-1 and TRBJ1-1; a possible D gene is TRBD1 (5 bases). This CDR3 has 14 residues. V dropped 1 base and J dropped 7 bases, with 16 bases sitting between them. Germline V gene sequence: CDR1 DFQATT, CDR2 SNEGSKA (reference sequence). The DNA of the CDR3 is TGCAGTGCTAGAGCTTCGTGGGGGGAGAATGAAGCTTTCTTT. Protein product: CSARASWGENEAFF.

This sequence joins TRBV20-1 and TRBJ2-1; 9 bases are shared with TRBD2. The length of the CDR3 is 16 residues. The germline V gene has CDR1 DFQATT and CDR2 SNEGSKA (reference sequence). Losses at the gene ends were 3 bases for V and 4 bases for J; bases not matched to a gene: 10. This CDR3 is CSARGLAGRQYNEQFF. The CDR3 DNA sequence: TGCAGTGCTAGGGGGCTAGCGGGGAGACAATACAATGAGCAGTTCTTC.

The chain couples TRBV5-4 to TRBJ2-3, with unresolved D. Trimming left V 4 bases short and J 1 base short, with 13 bases between. The V gene's germline CDR1 is SGHNT and CDR2 YYREEE (reference sequence). This CDR3 comprises 15 residues. The DNA for the CDR3 is TGTGCCAGCAGCCTAGGTTTTTTGGGCACAGATACGCAGTATTTT. This sequence encodes CASSLGFLGTDTQYF.

This clonotype was found a few times. The chain recombines TRBV7-8 with TRBJ2-1; D not certain. CDR1 and CDR2 (germline): SGHVS, FQNEAQ. The V gene lost 3 bases and the J gene lost 4 bases, with 19 bases spanning the gap. This CDR3 has 17 amino acids. CDR3 region: CASSFPAARTQYNEQFF. The CDR3 DNA reads TGTGCCAGCAGCTTTCCGGCAGCCAGAACCCAATACAATGAGCAGTTCTTC.

This CDR3 is CAWSDRGVGGDTQYF. The CDR3 DNA follows: TGTGCCTGGTCGGACAGGGGAGTCGGGGGGGATACGCAGTATTTT. The gene calls are TRBV30 and TRBJ2-3, with TRBD1 identical over 9 bases. CDR1 is GTSNPN, CDR2 SVGIG, per germline (reference sequence). Trimming cost V 5 bases and J 6 bases; bases outside gene matches: 12. The CDR3 loop spans 15 amino acids.

This clonotype has only a few counts. The chain employs TRBV4-2 and TRBJ2-7; no reliable D call. With 3 bases removed from V and 1 base from J, the gap between germline ends came to 7 bases. This CDR3 is 13 amino acids long. Germline CDR1 reads LGHNA; CDR2 reads YNFKEQ. The CDR3 here is CASSHSVSYEQYF. In DNA form, the CDR3 reads TGTGCCAGCAGCCATTCCGTTTCCTACGAGCAGTACTTC.

This clonotype was observed a handful of times. The chain joins TRBV3-1 to TRBJ2-7; D remains ambiguous. The CDR3 length is 14 residues. The germline gives CDR1 LGHDT, CDR2 YNNKEL (reference sequence). Trimming pared 1 base from V and 2 bases from J, leaving 9 bases between. CDR3: CASSQVGRAYEQYF. Written as DNA, the CDR3 is TGTGCCAGCAGCCAAGTCGGAAGGGCCTACGAGCAGTACTTC.

The sample holds many counts of this clonotype. This chain uses TRBV29-1 with TRBJ2-7, with D hard to call. V was clipped by 3 bases and J by 6 bases, with 15 bases between them. Germline CDR1 SQVTM, CDR2 ANQGSEA. The CDR3 length is 13 residues. Written as DNA, the CDR3 is TGCAGCGTTGACCGCACGGATTCTTCCGAGCAGTACTTC. Translation gives CSVDRTDSSEQYF.

There are a few counts of this clonotype. The chain combines TRBV7-2 with TRBJ2-5; 10 bases match TRBD2. CDR3 length: 16 amino acids. Trimming took 1 base from V and 5 from J; bases not matched to a gene: 7. In germline, CDR1 is SGHTA, CDR2 FQGNSA. The CDR3 nucleotides read TGTGCCAGCAGCTTAGTTGGGACTAGCGATCAGGAGACCCAGTACTTC. This encodes CASSLVGTSDQETQYF.

Many counts were recorded for this clonotype. This chain connects TRBV20-1 to TRBJ2-5; D perhaps matches TRBD1 (6 bases). The V end was cut by 2 bases, the J end by 1 base, with 8 bases between. The CDR3 is 13 residues long. Looked up from germline, CDR1 is DFQATT and CDR2 is SNEGSKA (reference sequence). The CDR3 bases are TGCAGTGCTAGACGGACAGCCCAAGAGACCCAGTACTTC. Translating it yields CSARRTAQETQYF.

As for this clonotype: Germline is not matched at one junction end, which may reflect a read error. The chain employs TRBV5-6 and TRBJ2-7; 10 positions match TRBD2. The CDR3 has 19 residues. Germline V gene lookup returns CDR1 SGHDT and CDR2 YYEEEE. CDR3 residues: CANSSVGQGLAYATSGLFF. The CDR3 DNA sequence: TGTGCCAACAGCTCGGTAGGCCAAGGCCTCGCCTACGCGACTAGCGGGCTCTTCTTC.

J is TRBJ2-5 and V is TRBV9; 7 nucleotides agree with TRBD2. This CDR3 spans 15 amino acids. In germline, CDR1 is SGDLS, CDR2 YYNGEE. After removal of 0 bases from V and 4 bases from J, the junction contained 6 bases not matched to a gene. CDR3 DNA sequence: TGTGCCAGCAGCGTAGGGACTAGTCGGCTAGAGACCCAGTACTTC. Encoded protein: CASSVGTSRLETQYF.

This chain connects TRBV5-1 to TRBJ2-5; D ambiguous. This CDR3 contains 16 residues. Germline loops: CDR1 SGHRS, CDR2 YFSETQ. V dropped 4 bases and J dropped 4 bases, with 20 bases sitting between them. The CDR3 coding sequence is TGCGCCAGCAGCCCCCAGGTTTCCTCCCCTCGAGAGACCCAGTACTTC. It translates to CASSPQVSSPRETQYF.

The sample holds many counts of this clonotype. This rearrangement joins TRBV7-9 to TRBJ2-3; tentatively, D is TRBD1 (5 bases). Trimming removed 1 base at V and 6 bases at J, with 17 bases between. Germline V gene data show CDR1 as SEHNR and CDR2 as FQNEAQ (reference sequence). The length of the CDR3 is 16 residues. CDR3 nucleotide sequence: TGTGCCAGCAGCTTAGGTTTTGGACATGCTGCGGATACGCAGTATTTT. It specifies CASSLGFGHAADTQYF.

The chain uses TRBV7-9 and TRBJ2-7; no definite D call. The CDR3 consists of 15 residues. From germline, CDR1 is SEHNR and CDR2 FQNEAQ (reference sequence). The ends were cut back, 1 base at V and 2 bases at J, with 12 bases in the middle. For the CDR3, the DNA is TGTGCCAGCAGCTTAGAAGTTCCAGGAACCTACGAGCAGTACTTC. Protein product: CASSLEVPGTYEQYF.

The chain carries TRBV29-1 and TRBJ1-4, with a possible D match to TRBD1 (5 bases). Trimming left V 4 bases short and J 8 bases short, with 20 bases between. Per the germline V gene, CDR1 is SQVTM and CDR2 is ANQGSEA. The CDR3 consists of 15 residues. This CDR3 reads CSVAGDRTSHEKLFF. The CDR3 bases are TGCAGCGTTGCTGGGGACCGGACATCCCACGAAAAACTGTTTTTT.

This clonotype was detected a few times. CDR3 nucleotide sequence: TGTGCCAGCTCACCAGTAGCGGGAGGGAACAATGAGCAGTTCTTC. It encodes CASSPVAGGNNEQFF. V gene TRBV18 combines with J gene TRBJ2-1; 11 bases fit TRBD2. Per the germline V gene, CDR1 is KGHSH and CDR2 is LQKENI. J gave up 5 bases and V 2 bases, and 2 bases lay outside the gene matches. The CDR3 length is 15 residues.

The genes are TRBV4-3 and TRBJ2-7; no clear D. The CDR3 is made up of 13 amino acids. V was pared by 0 bases and J by 7 bases, with 10 bases between. Germline-derived CDR1 and CDR2 are LGHNA and YSLEER. The CDR3 region has the DNA TGCGCCAGCAGCCAAGATCTGGAGAGAGAGCAGTACTTC. The encoded protein is CASSQDLEREQYF.

The V gene is TRBV28, the J gene TRBJ1-5; tentatively, D is TRBD1 (6 bases). Trimming left V 2 bases short and J 0 bases short, with 11 bases between. The CDR3 covers 16 residues. CDR1 is MDHEN and CDR2 is SYDVKM in the germline V gene. The CDR3 coding sequence is TGTGCCAGCAGTTTACCGGGGGCATATAGCAATCAGCCCCAGCATTTT. Encoded protein: CASSLPGAYSNQPQHF.

The J gene is TRBJ2-1, the V gene TRBV27; no reliable D call. Germline CDR1 MNHEY, CDR2 SMNVEV (reference sequence). CDR3 length: 17 amino acids. V gave up 6 bases and J gave up 1 base, with 19 bases separating them. The CDR3 here is CASRLSAALRSYNEQFF. In DNA form, the CDR3 reads TGTGCCAGCAGACTTTCGGCGGCGCTGAGGTCCTACAATGAGCAGTTCTTC.

The chain links TRBV9 to TRBJ2-5, with 13 bases aligning to TRBD2. The CDR3 runs 17 residues. J was trimmed by 0 bases and V by 3 bases; bases with no gene match: 5. CDR1 and CDR2 (germline): SGDLS, YYNGEE. The CDR3 spells CASSAGTSGTYQETQYF. The CDR3 DNA sequence: TGTGCCAGCAGCGCGGGGACTAGCGGGACGTACCAAGAGACCCAGTACTTC.

The sample holds a few counts of this clonotype. This chain connects TRBV6-2 or TRBV6-3 to TRBJ2-1, with TRBD1 matching 7 bases. The CDR3 covers 15 residues. With 5 bases clipped from V and 0 bases from J, the junction kept 4 bases outside the gene matches. The germline V gene has CDR1 MNHEY and CDR2 SVGEGT. CDR3 in DNA: TGTGCCAGCAGTCGGACAGGAGACTCCTACAATGAGCAGTTCTTC. Its translation: CASSRTGDSYNEQFF.

The CDR3 nucleotides read TGTGCCAGCTCACCCGTTCGAGCAGCGGATTACAATGAGCAGTTCTTC. Encoded protein: CASSPVRAADYNEQFF. V gene TRBV18 combines with J gene TRBJ2-1, with D possibly matching TRBD2 (5 bases). Germline V gene data show CDR1 as KGHSH and CDR2 as LQKENI. V lost 3 bases and J 4 bases, leaving 16 bases between the germline ends. The CDR3 has 16 amino acids.